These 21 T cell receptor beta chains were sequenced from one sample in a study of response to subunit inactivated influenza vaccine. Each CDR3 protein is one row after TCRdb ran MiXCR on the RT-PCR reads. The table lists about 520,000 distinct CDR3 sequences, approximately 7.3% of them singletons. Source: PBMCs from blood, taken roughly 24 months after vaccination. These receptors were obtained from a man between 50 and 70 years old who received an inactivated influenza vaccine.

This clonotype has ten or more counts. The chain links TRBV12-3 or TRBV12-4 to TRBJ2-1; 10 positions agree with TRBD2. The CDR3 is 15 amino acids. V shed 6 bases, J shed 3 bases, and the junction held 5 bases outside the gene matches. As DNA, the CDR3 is TGTGCCAGCAGCCCCACTAGCGGGATCTACAATGAGCAGTTCTTC. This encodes CASSPTSGIYNEQFF.

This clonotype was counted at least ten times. This chain's CDR3 is CASSRDTASPLHF. The CDR3 nucleotides read TGTGCCAGCAGCCGGGACACTGCTTCACCCCTCCACTTT. This chain joins TRBV6-2 or TRBV6-3 and TRBJ1-6, with a tentative D call TRBD1 (6 bases). V lost 6 bases to trimming and J lost 9 bases, with 12 bases between them. Germline lookup yields CDR1 MNHEY and CDR2 SVGEGT. The length of the CDR3 is 13 residues.

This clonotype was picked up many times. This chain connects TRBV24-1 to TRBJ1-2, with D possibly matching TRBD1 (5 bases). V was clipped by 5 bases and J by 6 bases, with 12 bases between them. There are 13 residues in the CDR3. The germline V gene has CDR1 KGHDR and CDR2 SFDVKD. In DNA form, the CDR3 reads TGTGCCACCAGTGTCGCAGGGAACGATGGCTACACCTTC. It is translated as CATSVAGNDGYTF.

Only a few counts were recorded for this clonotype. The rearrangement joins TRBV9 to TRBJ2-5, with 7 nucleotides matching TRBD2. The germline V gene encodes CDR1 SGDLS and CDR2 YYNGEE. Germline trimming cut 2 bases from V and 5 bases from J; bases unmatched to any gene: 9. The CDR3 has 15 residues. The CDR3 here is CASSVDQGGQETQYF. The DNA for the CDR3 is TGTGCCAGCAGCGTTGATCAGGGAGGGCAGGAGACCCAGTACTTC.

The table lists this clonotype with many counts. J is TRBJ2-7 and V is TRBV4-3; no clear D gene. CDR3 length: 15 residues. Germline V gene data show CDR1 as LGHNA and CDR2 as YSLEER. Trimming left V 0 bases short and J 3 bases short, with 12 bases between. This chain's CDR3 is CASSQESARNYEQYF. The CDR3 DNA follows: TGCGCCAGCAGCCAAGAGTCTGCCAGAAACTACGAGCAGTACTTC.

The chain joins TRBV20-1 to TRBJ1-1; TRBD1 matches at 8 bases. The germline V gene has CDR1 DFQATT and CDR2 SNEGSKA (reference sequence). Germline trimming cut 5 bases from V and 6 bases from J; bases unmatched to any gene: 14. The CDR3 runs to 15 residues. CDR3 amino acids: CSAPRTGRVGAEAFF. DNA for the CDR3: TGCAGTGCTCCCCGGACAGGGCGAGTAGGAGCTGAAGCTTTCTTT.

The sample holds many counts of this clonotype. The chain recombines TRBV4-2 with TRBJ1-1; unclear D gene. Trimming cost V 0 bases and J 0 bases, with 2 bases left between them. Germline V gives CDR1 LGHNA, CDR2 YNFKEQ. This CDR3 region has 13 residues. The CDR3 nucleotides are TGTGCCAGCAGCCAAGAATTGAACACTGAAGCTTTCTTT. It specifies CASSQELNTEAFF.

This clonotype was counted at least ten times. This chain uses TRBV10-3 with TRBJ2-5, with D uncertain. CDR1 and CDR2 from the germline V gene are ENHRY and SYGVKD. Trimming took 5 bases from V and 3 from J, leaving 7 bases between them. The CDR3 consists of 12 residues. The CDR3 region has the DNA TGTGCCATCAGTCCTGGGAAAGAGACCCAGTACTTC. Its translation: CAISPGKETQYF.

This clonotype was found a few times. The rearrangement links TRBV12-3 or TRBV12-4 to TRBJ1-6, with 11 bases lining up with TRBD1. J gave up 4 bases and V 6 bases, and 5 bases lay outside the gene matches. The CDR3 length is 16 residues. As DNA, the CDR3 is TGTGCCAGCAGGTTCCGGGACAGGGGGTATAATTCACCCCTCCACTTT. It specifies CASRFRDRGYNSPLHF.

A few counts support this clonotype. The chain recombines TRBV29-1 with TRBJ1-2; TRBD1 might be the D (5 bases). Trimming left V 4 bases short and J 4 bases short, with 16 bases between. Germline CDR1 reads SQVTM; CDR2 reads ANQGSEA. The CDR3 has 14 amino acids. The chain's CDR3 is CSVASTTGLYGYTF. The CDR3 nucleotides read TGCAGCGTTGCTTCTACCACAGGCCTCTATGGCTACACCTTC.

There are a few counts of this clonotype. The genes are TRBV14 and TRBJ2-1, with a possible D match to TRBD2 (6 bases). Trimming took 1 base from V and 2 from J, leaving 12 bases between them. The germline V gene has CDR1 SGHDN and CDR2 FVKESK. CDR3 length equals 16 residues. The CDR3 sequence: CASSQASGTAYNEQFF. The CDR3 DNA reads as TGTGCCAGCAGCCAAGCCTCCGGGACTGCCTACAATGAGCAGTTCTTC.

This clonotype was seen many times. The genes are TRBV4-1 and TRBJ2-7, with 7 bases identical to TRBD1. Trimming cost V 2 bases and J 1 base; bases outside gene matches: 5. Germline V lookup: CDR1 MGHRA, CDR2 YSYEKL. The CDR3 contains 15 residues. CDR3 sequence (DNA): TGCGCCAGCAGCCAATCCGGGACAGTTTCCTACGAGCAGTACTTC. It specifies CASSQSGTVSYEQYF.

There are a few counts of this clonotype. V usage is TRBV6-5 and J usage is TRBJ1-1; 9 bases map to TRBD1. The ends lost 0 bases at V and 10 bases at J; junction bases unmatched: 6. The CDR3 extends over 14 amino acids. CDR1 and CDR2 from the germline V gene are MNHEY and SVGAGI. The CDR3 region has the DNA TGTGCCAGCAGTTACTCGGGACAGGGATATGGAGCTTTCTTT. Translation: CASSYSGQGYGAFF.

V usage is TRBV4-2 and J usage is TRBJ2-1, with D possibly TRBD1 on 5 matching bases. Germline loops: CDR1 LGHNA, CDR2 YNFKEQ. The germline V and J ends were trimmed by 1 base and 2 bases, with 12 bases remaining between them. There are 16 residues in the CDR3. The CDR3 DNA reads TGTGCCAGCAGCCAAGTCCCAAAGGGGCCCTACAATGAGCAGTTCTTC. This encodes CASSQVPKGPYNEQFF.

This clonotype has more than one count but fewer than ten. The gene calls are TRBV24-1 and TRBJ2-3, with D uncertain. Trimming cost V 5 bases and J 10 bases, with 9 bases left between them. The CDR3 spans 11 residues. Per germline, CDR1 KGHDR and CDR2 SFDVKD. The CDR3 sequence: CATSVAEAQYF. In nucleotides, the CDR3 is TGTGCCACCAGTGTGGCGGAAGCGCAGTATTTT.

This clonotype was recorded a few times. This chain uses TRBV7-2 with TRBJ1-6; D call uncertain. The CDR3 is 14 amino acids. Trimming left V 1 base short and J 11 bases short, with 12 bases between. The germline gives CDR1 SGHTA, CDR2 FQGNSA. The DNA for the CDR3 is TGTGCCAGCAGCTTAGGGCTGCCCGGGACACCCCTCCACTTT. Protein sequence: CASSLGLPGTPLHF. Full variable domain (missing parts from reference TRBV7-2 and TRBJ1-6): GAGVSQSPSNKVTEKGKDVELRCDPISGHTALYWYRQSLGQGLEFLIYFQGNSAPDKSGLPSDRFSAERTGGSVSTLTIQRTQQEDSAVYLCASSLGLPGTPLHFGNGTRLTVT.

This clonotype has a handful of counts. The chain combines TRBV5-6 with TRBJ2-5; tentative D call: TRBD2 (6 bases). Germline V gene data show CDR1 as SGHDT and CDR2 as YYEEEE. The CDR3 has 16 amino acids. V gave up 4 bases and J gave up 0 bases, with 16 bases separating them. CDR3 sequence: CASSGPSVLNQETQYF. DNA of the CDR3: TGTGCCAGCAGCGGGCCTAGCGTACTAAACCAAGAGACCCAGTACTTC.

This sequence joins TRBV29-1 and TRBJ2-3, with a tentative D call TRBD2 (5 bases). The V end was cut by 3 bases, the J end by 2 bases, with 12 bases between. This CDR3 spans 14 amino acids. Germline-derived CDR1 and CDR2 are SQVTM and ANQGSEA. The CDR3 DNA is TGCAGCGTTGAGGCGGGCCCCACCACAGATACGCAGTATTTT. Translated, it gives CSVEAGPTTDTQYF.

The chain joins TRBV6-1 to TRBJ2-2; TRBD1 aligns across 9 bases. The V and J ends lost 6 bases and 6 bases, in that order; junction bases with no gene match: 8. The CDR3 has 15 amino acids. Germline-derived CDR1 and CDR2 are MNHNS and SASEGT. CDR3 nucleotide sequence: TGTGCCAGCAGCCCCGGGACAGGGAAACCCGGGGAGCTGTTTTTT. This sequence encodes CASSPGTGKPGELFF.

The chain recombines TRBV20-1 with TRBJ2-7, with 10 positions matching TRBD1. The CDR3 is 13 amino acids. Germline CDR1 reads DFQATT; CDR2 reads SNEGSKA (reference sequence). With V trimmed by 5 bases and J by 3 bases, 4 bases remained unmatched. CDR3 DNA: TGCAGTGCTCCGGGACAGGGGCACTACGAGCAGTACTTC. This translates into CSAPGQGHYEQYF.

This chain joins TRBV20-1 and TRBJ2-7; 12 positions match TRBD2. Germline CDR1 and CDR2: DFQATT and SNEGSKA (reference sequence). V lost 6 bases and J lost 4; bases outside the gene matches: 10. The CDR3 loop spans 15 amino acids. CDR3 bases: TGCAGTGCGTACGAACTAGCGGGAGGTCATTACGAGCAGTACTTC. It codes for CSAYELAGGHYEQYF.